This is a list of T cell receptor beta chains from one sample in a study of T-cell memory formation after mild COVID-19. TCRdb reprocessed the 5' RACE reads with MiXCR, giving one entry per CDR3 protein. The table includes about 82,000 distinct CDR3 sequences, about 15% detected once. Sequencing was carried out using PBMCs or a T cell subset sorted from them (not recorded which). These receptors all come from a man younger than 35 who had mild COVID-19 (a few samples of this study predate the infection). Cell type and time point are not known. CDR3s include the opening cysteine and the closing phenylalanine or tryptophan. Fields, in order: D gene, V gene, J gene, clone size, CDR3 length, CDR3 protein. The D gene is left open where the match is weak. Not all rows give a size; the values are once, few, many and, for expanded clones, a class.

d_gene: .; v_gene: TRBV24-1; j_gene: TRBJ2-7; abundance: .; len: 13; CDR3aa: CATPIQASYEQYF
d_gene: .; v_gene: TRBV30; j_gene: TRBJ2-1; abundance: .; len: 12; CDR3aa: CAWSDWGVEQFF
d_gene: .; v_gene: TRBV5-1; j_gene: TRBJ2-1; abundance: many; len: 11; CDR3aa: CASSLGYEQFF
d_gene: .; v_gene: TRBV5-1; j_gene: TRBJ2-7; abundance: few; len: 15; CDR3aa: CASNPTSQGSYEQYF
d_gene: .; v_gene: TRBV10-1; j_gene: TRBJ2-7; abundance: few; len: 14; CDR3aa: CASSDSGGGYEQYF
d_gene: .; v_gene: TRBV6-6; j_gene: TRBJ1-1; abundance: .; len: 13; CDR3aa: CASSAQANTEAFF
d_gene: .; v_gene: TRBV5-1; j_gene: TRBJ2-1; abundance: few; len: 14; CDR3aa: CASSLQGQYNEQFF
d_gene: .; v_gene: TRBV29-1; j_gene: TRBJ2-5; abundance: many; len: 10; CDR3aa: CSVVRETQYF
d_gene: .; v_gene: TRBV7-9; j_gene: TRBJ2-1; abundance: few; len: 14; CDR3aa: CASSRTTSLGEQFF
d_gene: .; v_gene: TRBV7-9; j_gene: TRBJ1-2; abundance: .; len: 14; CDR3aa: CASSWGEGRYGYTF
d_gene: TRBD1; v_gene: TRBV7-9; j_gene: TRBJ1-2; abundance: .; len: 16; CDR3aa: CASRYLTGQVNYGYTF
d_gene: TRBD2; v_gene: TRBV29-1; j_gene: TRBJ2-5; abundance: few; len: 15; CDR3aa: CSFGLAGRRVETQYF
d_gene: .; v_gene: TRBV30; j_gene: TRBJ1-1; abundance: few; len: 11; CDR3aa: CAWSHTGEAFF
d_gene: TRBD1; v_gene: TRBV9; j_gene: TRBJ2-2; abundance: few; len: 16; CDR3aa: CASSDWTGLGTGELFF
d_gene: .; v_gene: TRBV4-3; j_gene: TRBJ1-2; abundance: few; len: 17; CDR3aa: CASSQDRSHPTYYGYTF
d_gene: TRBD1; v_gene: TRBV7-9; j_gene: TRBJ2-1; abundance: .; len: 12; CDR3aa: CARDTGGNEQFF
d_gene: .; v_gene: TRBV11-2; j_gene: TRBJ1-1; abundance: .; len: 14; CDR3aa: CASSSFQGTTEAFF
d_gene: .; v_gene: TRBV19; j_gene: TRBJ1-1; abundance: .; len: 14; CDR3aa: CASNGIRTAKEAFF
d_gene: .; v_gene: TRBV7-7; j_gene: TRBJ2-7; abundance: .; len: 13; CDR3aa: CASSFGDTYEQYF
d_gene: .; v_gene: TRBV29-1; j_gene: TRBJ2-5; abundance: few; len: 13; CDR3aa: CSVEDLRLETQYF
d_gene: .; v_gene: TRBV20-1; j_gene: TRBJ2-1; abundance: few; len: 15; CDR3aa: CSARGAGHSYNEQFF
d_gene: .; v_gene: TRBV6-6; j_gene: TRBJ1-4; abundance: .; len: 13; CDR3aa: CASSFATNEKLFF
d_gene: .; v_gene: TRBV4-2; j_gene: TRBJ1-5; abundance: few; len: 14; CDR3aa: CASSQGRGNQPQHF
d_gene: TRBD2; v_gene: TRBV5-1; j_gene: TRBJ2-5; abundance: many; len: 15; CDR3aa: CASSLVSGDGETQYF
d_gene: TRBD1; v_gene: TRBV4-3; j_gene: TRBJ1-2; abundance: .; len: 16; CDR3aa: CASSSGTGGFDYGYTF
d_gene: .; v_gene: TRBV4-1; j_gene: TRBJ2-7; abundance: many; len: 14; CDR3aa: CASSPDLPAGEQYF
d_gene: TRBD1; v_gene: TRBV25-1; j_gene: TRBJ2-5; abundance: many; len: 14; CDR3aa: CASSPGQGAETQYF
d_gene: .; v_gene: TRBV4-1; j_gene: TRBJ2-1; abundance: .; len: 18; CDR3aa: CASSQDPNGGSLYNEQFF
d_gene: TRBD1; v_gene: TRBV19; j_gene: TRBJ2-2; abundance: .; len: 15; CDR3aa: CATALDRGVTGELFF
d_gene: TRBD1; v_gene: TRBV27; j_gene: TRBJ1-2; abundance: .; len: 15; CDR3aa: CASRGSTGANYGYTF
d_gene: TRBD1; v_gene: TRBV4-1; j_gene: TRBJ1-2; abundance: few; len: 14; CDR3aa: CASSQETGLHGYTF
d_gene: .; v_gene: TRBV14; j_gene: TRBJ1-2; abundance: .; len: 17; CDR3aa: CASSQDEIRETNYGYTF
d_gene: .; v_gene: TRBV30; j_gene: TRBJ2-7; abundance: .; len: 14; CDR3aa: CAWSGRDGLGEQYF